One and the same sample provided the 13 T cell receptor beta chains below, sequenced in a study of blood T cell repertoires in COVID-19. The repertoire was sequenced with immunoSEQ multiplex PCR; TCRdb's copy has only in-frame clones and lacks some. Of around 51,000 clones in the sample, 80% to 90% were seen once. The sequencing input was peripheral blood. Receptors were obtained from a woman aged 80 or over with acute or convalescent COVID-19.

This clone was detected only once. The genes are TRBV7-9 and TRBJ1-3, with a tentative D call TRBD1 (6 bases). The CDR3 sequence is 14 residues long. CDR1 and CDR2 (germline): SEHNR, FQNEAQ (reference sequence). V was shortened by 5 bases and J by 10 bases, with 18 bases between the two germline ends. CDR3 sequence (DNA): TGTGCCAGCAGCCCCCAAACCTCAGGGGTGACCATATATTTT. Its translation: CASSPQTSGVTIYF.

The gene calls are TRBV25-1 and TRBJ1-1; D is ambiguous. Germline V CDR1 and CDR2: MGHDK, SYGVNS. The CDR3 sequence is 13 residues long. Trimming shortened V by 2 bases and J by 5 bases, and 9 bases separated the two germline ends. CDR3 loop: CASSEVTGTEAFF. Written as DNA, the CDR3 is TGTGCCAGCAGTGAAGTGACGGGGACTGAAGCTTTCTTT.

This chain links TRBV7-6 with TRBJ2-3; a weak D match, TRBD1 (6 bases). V gave up 1 base and J gave up 4 bases, with 18 bases separating them. The CDR3 extends over 17 amino acids. Germline values: CDR1 SGHVS, CDR2 FNYEAQ. The CDR3 sequence is CASSLGSGQTGADTQYF. The CDR3 region has the DNA TGTGCCAGCAGCTTAGGTTCTGGACAGACCGGAGCAGATACGCAGTATTTT.

J is TRBJ2-7 and V is TRBV3-1 (or the pseudogene TRBV3-2); D remains unclear. The germline CDR1 and CDR2 sequences are LGHDT and YNNKEL (reference sequence). V was shortened by 0 bases and J by 0 bases, with 6 bases between the two germline ends. The CDR3 has 14 residues. CDR3 residues: CASSQERVSYEQYF. The CDR3 nucleotides read TGTGCCAGCAGCCAAGAGAGAGTCTCCTACGAGCAGTACTTC.

This rearrangement joins TRBV4-2 to TRBJ1-2, with 9 bases that match TRBD1. Trimming took 1 base from V and 8 from J; bases not matched to a gene: 2. The CDR3 has 13 amino acids. In germline, CDR1 is LGHNA, CDR2 YNFKEQ. CDR3 residues: CASSQGTGDGYTF. For the CDR3, the DNA is TGTGCCAGCAGCCAAGGGACAGGGGACGGCTACACCTTC.

This clone was counted between two and nine times. The same CDR3 can be traced to other DNA sequences in this sample. The chain carries TRBV6-5 and TRBJ1-1; 7 bases are a match to TRBD1. Germline assignment: CDR1 MNHEY and CDR2 SVGAGI. Trimming removed 5 bases from V and 7 bases from J; junction bases left unmatched: 10. CDR3 length: 14 residues. DNA for the CDR3: TGTGCCAGCAGTATGACAGGGCCTCTCTATGAAGCTTTCTTT. This codes for CASSMTGPLYEAFF.

This clone has just a few counts. The V call is TRBV4-2, the J call TRBJ1-1, with 8 bases fitting TRBD1. This CDR3 region has 14 residues. Trimming cost V 0 bases and J 6 bases; bases outside gene matches: 3. The germline CDR1 and CDR2 sequences are LGHNA and YNFKEQ. The CDR3 nucleotides are TGTGCCAGCAGCCAAGATTCAGGGGGCTCTGAAGCTTTCTTT. It codes for CASSQDSGGSEAFF.

The DNA for the CDR3 is TGTGCCAGCAGTTACGGACAGGGGAGGTACAACGAGCAGTACTTC. Its translation: CASSYGQGRYNEQYF. The genes are TRBV6-2 or TRBV6-3 and TRBJ2-7; 9 nucleotides align to TRBD1. The V gene end was trimmed by 2 bases and the J gene end by 5 bases; junction bases not matched to a gene: 7. CDR1 and CDR2 (germline): MNHEY, SVGEGT. The CDR3 extends over 15 amino acids.

V usage is TRBV14 and J usage is TRBJ2-7, with 8 bases fitting TRBD1. From germline, CDR1 is SGHDN and CDR2 FVKESK. The CDR3 has 18 residues. Trimming cost V 0 bases and J 2 bases; bases outside gene matches: 12. The CDR3 loop is CASSQEDPRTGWAYEQYF. The CDR3 DNA reads TGTGCCAGCAGCCAAGAGGACCCCAGGACAGGGTGGGCCTACGAGCAGTACTTC.

V gene TRBV18 combines with J gene TRBJ1-3; D gene unclear. Germline V gene data show CDR1 as KGHSH and CDR2 as LQKENI. The CDR3 is 13 residues long. With 8 bases removed from V and 7 bases from J, the gap between germline ends came to 15 bases. The CDR3 DNA follows: TGTGCCAGCCAGTCCCCAATGGGCAACACCATATATTTT. This translates into CASQSPMGNTIYF.

The chain couples TRBV14 to TRBJ1-2, with a possible D match to TRBD1 (6 bases). The germline gives CDR1 SGHDN, CDR2 FVKESK. This CDR3 is 15 amino acids long. Trimming cost V 0 bases and J 4 bases, with 12 bases left between them. CDR3 nucleotide sequence: TGTGCCAGCAGCCAAGATATAGGGACACCCTATGGCTACACCTTC. This sequence encodes CASSQDIGTPYGYTF.

This chain connects TRBV5-1 to TRBJ1-2, with TRBD1 matching over 7 bases. Trimming cost V 4 bases and J 4 bases; bases outside gene matches: 4. In germline, CDR1 is SGHRS, CDR2 YFSETQ. CDR3 size: 13 residues. CDR3 sequence: CASSPGTAYGYTF. Here the CDR3 DNA reads TGCGCCAGCAGCCCCGGGACAGCCTATGGCTACACCTTC.

The chain is built from TRBV11-2 and TRBJ1-2; D gene unclear. V was trimmed by 0 bases and J by 8 bases, leaving 16 bases between them. Germline lookup yields CDR1 SGHAT and CDR2 FQNNGV. This CDR3 region has 15 residues. This CDR3 is CASSLDRGSQGGYTF. The CDR3 DNA reads TGTGCCAGCAGCTTAGATCGGGGTTCTCAAGGGGGCTACACCTTC.